The 26 T cell receptor beta chains below all came from one sample that was sequenced in a study of blood T cell repertoires in COVID-19. Sequenced by immunoSEQ multiplex PCR; TCRdb stores in-frame clones only, minus some. The profile shows under 75,000 clones, about 91% of them singletons. Sequencing was performed on peripheral blood. The receptors stem from a woman of 80 years or more with active COVID-19.

The chain combines TRBV3-1 (or the pseudogene TRBV3-2) with TRBJ2-7; 7 positions match TRBD2. The CDR3 sequence is 12 residues long. In germline, CDR1 is LGHDT, CDR2 YNNKEL (reference sequence). The V and J ends lost 3 bases and 13 bases, in that order; junction bases with no gene match: 9. CDR3 sequence (DNA): TGTGCCAGCAGCCATCCAAGCGGGGTATATTACTTC. Protein sequence: CASSHPSGVYYF.

The J gene is TRBJ1-1, the V gene TRBV6-5, with D tentatively TRBD1 (6 bases). This CDR3 is built from 11 residues. Trimming shortened V by 8 bases and J by 4 bases, and 8 bases separated the two germline ends. In germline, CDR1 is MNHEY, CDR2 SVGAGI. The CDR3 DNA is TGTGCCAGCCGGGGGGCCACTGAAGCTTTCTTT. Amino acid sequence: CASRGATEAFF.

The chain uses TRBV7-9 and TRBJ2-3; 8 bases agree with TRBD1. V lost 6 bases and J lost 4; bases outside the gene matches: 3. Per the germline V gene, CDR1 is SEHNR and CDR2 is FQNEAQ (reference sequence). The CDR3 is 13 amino acids. The CDR3 sequence: CASSRTGPDTQYF. The DNA for the CDR3 is TGTGCCAGCAGTCGGACAGGGCCAGATACGCAGTATTTT.

This rearrangement joins TRBV3-1 (or the pseudogene TRBV3-2) to TRBJ2-1; 12 positions agree with TRBD1. With 5 bases clipped from V and 1 base from J, the junction kept 12 bases outside the gene matches. This CDR3 contains 19 residues. In germline, CDR1 is LGHDT, CDR2 YNNKEL (reference sequence). The CDR3 DNA follows: TGTGCCAGCAGCTCCCGGGACAGGGGGCTAGCCTCTTCCTACAATGAGCAGTTCTTC. Amino acids: CASSSRDRGLASSYNEQFF.

This clone has just one count. The rearrangement links TRBV7-9 to TRBJ1-6; D is perhaps TRBD1 (6 bases). This CDR3 spans 15 amino acids. The germline CDR1 and CDR2 sequences are SEHNR and FQNEAQ (reference sequence). Trimming took 0 bases from V and 13 from J, leaving 16 bases between them. In nucleotides, the CDR3 is TGTGCCAGCAGCTTAGCGCTGGCAGGGGTAATTCCCCTCCACTTT. Residues: CASSLALAGVIPLHF.

This clone was seen a single time. The chain has TRBV5-6 and TRBJ2-7; TRBD2 aligns across 7 bases. The CDR3 runs 12 residues. V dropped 4 bases and J dropped 6; count of bases not matched to a gene: 4. Germline V gives CDR1 SGHDT, CDR2 YYEEEE. DNA of the CDR3: TGTGCCAGCAGCCCCGGACTAGGCGAGCAGTACTTC. Amino acids: CASSPGLGEQYF.

The rearrangement uses TRBV3-1 (or the pseudogene TRBV3-2) and TRBJ1-2; D not resolved. CDR1 LGHDT and CDR2 YNNKEL come from the germline V gene (reference sequence). V was trimmed by 2 bases and J by 10 bases, leaving 11 bases between them. The CDR3 contains 12 residues. CDR3 protein: CASSQLAGLYTF. As DNA, the CDR3 is TGTGCCAGCAGCCAACTGGCGGGTCTCTACACCTTC.

The chain recombines TRBV10-3 with TRBJ2-1; TRBD1 is a possible D gene (6 bases). Trimming took 2 bases from V and 9 from J, leaving 17 bases between them. Germline V gives CDR1 ENHRY, CDR2 SYGVKD. CDR3 length: 15 residues. Here the CDR3 DNA reads TGTGCCATCAGTGAGGCCGGGACAACCTTCGGTGAGCAGTTCTTC. Protein product: CAISEAGTTFGEQFF.

The chain combines TRBV7-9 with TRBJ2-5; D perhaps matches TRBD2 (6 bases). This CDR3 region has 14 residues. Germline V gene data show CDR1 as SEHNR and CDR2 as FQNEAQ (reference sequence). Trimming removed 2 bases at V and 0 bases at J, with 7 bases between. The chain's CDR3 is CASSLWTNQETQYF. The CDR3 bases are TGTGCCAGCAGCTTATGGACTAACCAAGAGACCCAGTACTTC.

This rearrangement joins TRBV5-1 to TRBJ2-6; 7 bases match TRBD1. V trimming: 4 bases; J trimming: 2 bases; junction bases outside the gene matches: 3. This CDR3 is built from 15 residues. In germline, CDR1 is SGHRS, CDR2 YFSETQ. The CDR3 sequence is CASSDGTAGANVLTF. The CDR3 DNA follows: TGCGCCAGCAGCGACGGGACAGCTGGGGCCAACGTCCTGACTTTC.

The chain recombines TRBV3-1 (or the pseudogene TRBV3-2) with TRBJ1-6; no clear D. Deletions cut 3 bases from V and 10 bases from J, with 7 bases between. Germline V gene lookup returns CDR1 LGHDT and CDR2 YNNKEL (reference sequence). This CDR3 has 12 residues. The CDR3 nucleotides read TGTGCCAGCAGCCAGAGAGGATCACCCCTCCACTTT. Translation: CASSQRGSPLHF.

V usage is TRBV30 and J usage is TRBJ1-2; 7 bases agree with TRBD1. The CDR3 has 15 residues. Germline assignment: CDR1 GTSNPN and CDR2 SVGIG (reference sequence). The V segment lost 1 base and the J segment 4 bases; nucleotides outside the gene matches: 9. CDR3 residues: CAWSGGPGQFYGYTF. DNA of the CDR3: TGTGCCTGGAGTGGGGGGCCGGGACAGTTCTATGGCTACACCTTC.

In nucleotides, the CDR3 is TGTGCCAGCAGCCTCCAGGGGACAAATCAGCCCCAGCATTTT. It encodes CASSLQGTNQPQHF. The rearrangement joins TRBV28 to TRBJ1-5, with a tentative D call TRBD1 (6 bases). Trimming cost V 6 bases and J 4 bases, with 13 bases left between them. The CDR3 has 14 residues. Germline lookup yields CDR1 MDHEN and CDR2 SYDVKM.

This chain connects TRBV4-2 to TRBJ2-5; tentative D call: TRBD1 (6 bases). The V and J ends lost 1 base and 4 bases respectively, with 10 bases between them. The CDR3 length is 14 residues. Germline V gene sequence: CDR1 LGHNA, CDR2 YNFKEQ. CDR3 in DNA: TGTGCCAGCAGCCAAGGAACAGGGCGAGAGACCCAGTACTTC. Translation: CASSQGTGRETQYF.

With regard to this clone: The same CDR3 is also encoded by other DNA sequences in this sample. This chain uses TRBV7-3 with TRBJ2-3; possible D gene TRBD2, 6 bases. The CDR3 has 15 amino acids. Trimming cost V 3 bases and J 2 bases, with 12 bases left between them. The germline CDR1 and CDR2 sequences are SGHTA and FQGTGA. CDR3 in amino acids: CASSLGLAYTDTQYF. In DNA form, the CDR3 reads TGTGCCAGCAGCTTGGGGCTAGCGTACACAGATACGCAGTATTTT.

This clone was found a few times. The chain couples TRBV7-2 to TRBJ2-7, with 8 bases lining up with TRBD2. Germline values: CDR1 SGHTA, CDR2 FQGNSA. CDR3 length: 14 amino acids. J gave up 2 bases and V 0 bases, and 0 bases lay outside the gene matches. This CDR3 is CASSLASGAYEQYF. The CDR3 DNA sequence: TGTGCCAGCAGCTTAGCTAGCGGGGCCTACGAGCAGTACTTC.

The chain uses TRBV19 and TRBJ2-4, with 7 bases lining up with TRBD1. The J segment lost 9 bases and the V segment lost 3 bases, leaving 11 bases of the junction unmatched. This CDR3 region has 15 residues. Germline V CDR1 and CDR2: LNHDA, SQIVND (reference sequence). CDR3 in amino acids: CASSMTGQLKGIQYF. DNA of the CDR3: TGTGCCAGTAGTATGACGGGACAGTTAAAGGGCATTCAGTACTTC. Looking up the rest from reference TRBV19 and TRBJ2-4 gives the full variable domain: DGGITQSPKYLFRKEGQNVTLSCEQNLNHDAMYWYRQDPGQGLRLIYYSQIVNDFQKGDIAEGYSVSREKKESFPLTVTSAQKNPTAFYLCASSMTGQLKGIQYFGAGTRLSVL.

This chain joins TRBV19 and TRBJ1-6, with 7 bases aligning to TRBD1. Germline loops: CDR1 LNHDA, CDR2 SQIVND (reference sequence). V lost 3 bases to trimming and J lost 10 bases; unmatched junction nucleotides: 9. The CDR3 extends over 15 amino acids. The CDR3 loop is CASSISTGLGSPLHF. DNA of the CDR3: TGTGCCAGTAGTATCTCGACAGGGTTGGGATCACCCCTCCACTTT.

The chain joins TRBV27 to TRBJ2-1, with 9 bases matching TRBD1. There are 14 residues in the CDR3. Germline V CDR1 and CDR2: MNHEY, SMNVEV (reference sequence). V lost 6 bases and J lost 9; bases outside the gene matches: 9. The CDR3 sequence: CASRPGQGWGEQFF. CDR3 DNA sequence: TGTGCCAGCAGGCCGGGACAGGGTTGGGGTGAGCAGTTCTTC.

J is TRBJ2-7 and V is TRBV5-6; D might be TRBD2 (6 bases). Trimming cost V 3 bases and J 6 bases, with 16 bases left between them. The CDR3 length is 14 residues. The germline CDR1 and CDR2 sequences are SGHDT and YYEEEE. The chain's CDR3 is CASSSSRGGVEQYF. The CDR3 DNA is TGTGCCAGCAGCTCCTCGCGGGGCGGCGTCGAGCAGTACTTC.

The chain joins TRBV4-2 to TRBJ2-1, with TRBD2 matching 9 bases. CDR3 length: 17 amino acids. The ends lost 1 base at V and 0 bases at J; junction bases unmatched: 4. CDR1 LGHNA and CDR2 YNFKEQ come from the germline V gene. The CDR3 DNA reads TGTGCCAGCAGCCAAGGGCTAGCGGGGAACTCCTACAATGAGCAGTTCTTC. Protein sequence: CASSQGLAGNSYNEQFF.

This rearrangement joins TRBV7-3 to TRBJ2-2, with D uncertain. CDR1 SGHTA and CDR2 FQGTGA come from the germline V gene. The CDR3 runs to 16 residues. V lost 5 bases, J lost 7 bases, and 20 bases lay in between. CDR3 nucleotide sequence: TGTGCCAGCAGCCCACTAACTTCGGTTTTTGGCGGGGAGCTGTTTTTT. Translated: CASSPLTSVFGGELFF.

The rearrangement uses TRBV29-1 and TRBJ1-1; D remains ambiguous. The V end was cut by 4 bases, the J end by 0 bases, with 6 bases between. This CDR3 spans 12 amino acids. Germline values: CDR1 SQVTM, CDR2 ANQGSEA. CDR3 nucleotides: TGCAGCGTTGGGGGAGTGAACACTGAAGCTTTCTTT. Translation gives CSVGGVNTEAFF.

V is TRBV5-1 and J is TRBJ2-3; tentatively, D is TRBD2 (5 bases). The germline CDR1 and CDR2 sequences are SGHRS and YFSETQ. The CDR3 loop spans 15 amino acids. The V gene lost 0 bases and the J gene lost 1 base, with 9 bases spanning the gap. The CDR3 DNA is TGCGCCAGCAGCTTGGCGGCTAGCCGCACAGATACGCAGTATTTT. Protein product: CASSLAASRTDTQYF.

The chain recombines TRBV5-6 with TRBJ1-4; 8 bases align to TRBD1. This CDR3 has 16 amino acids. CDR1 and CDR2 from the germline V gene are SGHDT and YYEEEE. The V segment lost 3 bases and the J segment 0 bases; nucleotides outside the gene matches: 4. This CDR3 reads CASSSIQGATNEKLFF. The CDR3 DNA reads TGTGCCAGCAGCTCGATACAGGGGGCAACTAATGAAAAACTGTTTTTT.

The rearrangement uses TRBV6-1 and TRBJ2-6, with D maybe TRBD2 (5 bases). Trimming took 3 bases from V and 0 from J, leaving 6 bases between them. From germline, CDR1 is MNHNS and CDR2 SASEGT. The CDR3 runs 15 residues. CDR3 protein: CASSDGLSGANVLTF. In DNA, the CDR3 is TGTGCCAGCAGTGACGGACTCTCTGGGGCCAACGTCCTGACTTTC.